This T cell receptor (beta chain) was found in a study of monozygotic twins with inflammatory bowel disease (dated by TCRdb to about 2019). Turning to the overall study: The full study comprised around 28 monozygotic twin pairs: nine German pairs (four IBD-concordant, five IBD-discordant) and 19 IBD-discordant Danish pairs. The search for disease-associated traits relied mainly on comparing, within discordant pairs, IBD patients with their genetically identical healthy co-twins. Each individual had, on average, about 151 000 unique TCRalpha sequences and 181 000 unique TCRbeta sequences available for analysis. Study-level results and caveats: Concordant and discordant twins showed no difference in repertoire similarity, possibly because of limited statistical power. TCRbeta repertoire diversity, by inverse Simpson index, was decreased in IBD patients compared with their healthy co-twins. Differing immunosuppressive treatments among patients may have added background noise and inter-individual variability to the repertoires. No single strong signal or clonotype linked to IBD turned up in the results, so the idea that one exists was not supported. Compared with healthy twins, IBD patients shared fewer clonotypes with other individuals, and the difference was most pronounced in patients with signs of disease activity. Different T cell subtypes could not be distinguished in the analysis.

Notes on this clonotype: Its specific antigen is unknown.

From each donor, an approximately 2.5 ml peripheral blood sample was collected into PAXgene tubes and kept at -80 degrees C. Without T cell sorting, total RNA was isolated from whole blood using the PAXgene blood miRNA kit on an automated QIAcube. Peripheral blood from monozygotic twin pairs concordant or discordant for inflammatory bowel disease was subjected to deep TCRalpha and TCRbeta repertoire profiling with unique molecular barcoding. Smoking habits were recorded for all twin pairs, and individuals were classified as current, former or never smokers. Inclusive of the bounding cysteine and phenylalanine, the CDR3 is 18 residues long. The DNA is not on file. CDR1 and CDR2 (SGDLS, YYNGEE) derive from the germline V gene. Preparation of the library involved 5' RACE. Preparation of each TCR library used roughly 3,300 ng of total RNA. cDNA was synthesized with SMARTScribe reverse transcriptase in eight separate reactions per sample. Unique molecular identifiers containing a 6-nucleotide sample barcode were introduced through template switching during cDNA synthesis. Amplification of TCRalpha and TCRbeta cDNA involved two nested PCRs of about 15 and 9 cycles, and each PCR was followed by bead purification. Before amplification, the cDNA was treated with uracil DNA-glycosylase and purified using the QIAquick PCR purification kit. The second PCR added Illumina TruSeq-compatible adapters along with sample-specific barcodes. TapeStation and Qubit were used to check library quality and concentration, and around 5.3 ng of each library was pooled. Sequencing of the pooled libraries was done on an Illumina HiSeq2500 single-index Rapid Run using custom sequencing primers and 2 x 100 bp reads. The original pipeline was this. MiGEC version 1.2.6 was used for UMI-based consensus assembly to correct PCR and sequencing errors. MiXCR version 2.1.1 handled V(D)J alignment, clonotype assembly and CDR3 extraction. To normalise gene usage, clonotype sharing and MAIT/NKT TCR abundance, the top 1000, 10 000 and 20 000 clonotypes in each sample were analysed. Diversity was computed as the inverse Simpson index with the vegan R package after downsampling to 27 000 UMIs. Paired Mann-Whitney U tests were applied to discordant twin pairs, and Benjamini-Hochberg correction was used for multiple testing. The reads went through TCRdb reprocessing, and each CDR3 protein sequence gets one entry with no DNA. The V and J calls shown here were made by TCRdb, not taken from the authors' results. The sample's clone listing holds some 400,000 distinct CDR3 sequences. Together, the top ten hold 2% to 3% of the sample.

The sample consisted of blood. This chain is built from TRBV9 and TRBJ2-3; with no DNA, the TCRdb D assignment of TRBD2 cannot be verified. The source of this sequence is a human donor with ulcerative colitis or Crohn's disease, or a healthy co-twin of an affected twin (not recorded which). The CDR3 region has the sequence CASSAPRYSGPSTDTQYF.